The rows below give T cell receptor beta chains drawn from one sample of a study of regulatory T cells in long-lasting Graves disease. TCRdb reprocessed the multiplex PCR reads with MiXCR, giving one entry per CDR3 protein. The sample records 400,000 to 500,000 distinct CDR3 sequences, 14% being singletons. The same sample was also studied in work on T cells in Graves' hyperthyroidism and ophthalmopathy.

Source: peripheral blood mononuclear cells (PBMCs), taken at new diagnosis, from a patient treated with antithyroid drugs. The receptors derive from a woman aged 45-65 years with Graves disease. Both conserved end residues are part of each CDR3. The D gene is left open where the match is weak. Some rows mark clone size as missing; the rest say once, few, many or name a class of expanded clone.

CDR3 protein	CDR3 DNA	J gene	V gene	clone size	D gene
CASSLEGQGNEKLFF	TGTGCCAGCAGCTTAGAGGGACAGGGTAATGAAAAACTGTTTTTT	TRBJ1-4	TRBV7-9	few	TRBD1
CASSWAGDNYGYTF	TGTGCCAGCAGTTGGGCAGGGGACAACTATGGCTACACCTTC	TRBJ1-2	TRBV6-5	many	-
CASSLGASSGRAETQYF	TGTGCCAGCAGCTTAGGGGCCTCTAGCGGGAGAGCGGAGACCCAGTACTTC	TRBJ2-5	TRBV11-2	many	TRBD2
CASSGIAGMETQYF	TGTGCCAGCAGTGGCATAGCGGGGATGGAGACCCAGTACTTC	TRBJ2-5	TRBV25-1	-	TRBD2
CAIPGGGGGHGYTF	TGTGCCATCCCGGGTGGAGGGGGCGGCCATGGCTACACCTTC	TRBJ1-2	TRBV10-3	few	TRBD1
CASSQDQGGTGELFF	TGTGCCAGCAGCCAAGATCAGGGCGGCACCGGGGAGCTGTTTTTT	TRBJ2-2	TRBV3-1	few	-
CASSEDSGRLSGNTIYF	TGTGCCAGCAGTGAAGATAGTGGCAGGCTCTCTGGAAACACCATATATTTT	TRBJ1-3	TRBV6-1	many	-
CASSMNEQFF	TGTGCCAGTAGTATGAATGAGCAGTTCTTC	TRBJ2-1	TRBV19	-	-
CSARGPSGEQYF	TGCAGTGCTAGAGGGCCCTCGGGGGAGCAGTACTTC	TRBJ2-7	TRBV20-1	few	-
CAWSVLRDNNEQFF	TGTGCCTGGAGTGTGTTGCGGGATAACAATGAGCAGTTCTTC	TRBJ2-1	TRBV30	many	-
CASTRSGSQYNEQFF	TGTGCCAGCACCCGTAGCGGGAGCCAATACAATGAGCAGTTCTTC	TRBJ2-1	TRBV6-1	many	TRBD2
CASSSLAGTTDTQYF	TGTGCCAGCAGCTCACTAGCGGGAACCACAGATACGCAGTATTTT	TRBJ2-3	TRBV11-2	many	TRBD2
CASSQSLQLFYEQYF	TGTGCCAGCAGCCAATCTCTACAGCTTTTCTACGAGCAGTACTTC	TRBJ2-7	TRBV3-1	many	-
CSARGGNNEQFF	TGCAGTGCTAGAGGTGGAAACAATGAGCAGTTCTTC	TRBJ2-1	TRBV20-1	-	-
CASSLMADSTEAFF	TGTGCCAGCAGCTTAATGGCGGATAGTACTGAAGCTTTCTTT	TRBJ1-1	TRBV7-3	many	-
CASSVTSGRSLYEQYF	TGTGCCAGCAGTGTGACTAGCGGGAGGAGTCTCTACGAGCAGTACTTC	TRBJ2-7	TRBV6-1	-	TRBD2
CASRRQGEETQYF	TGTGCCAGTAGAAGACAGGGGGAAGAGACCCAGTACTTC	TRBJ2-5	TRBV28	many	TRBD1
CSAELRDTYGYTF	TGCAGCGCTGAACTACGGGACACCTATGGCTACACCTTC	TRBJ1-2	TRBV29-1	few	-
CASSTTGELLKSEF	TGTGCCAGCTCCACGACAGGGGAACTATTAAAGTCAGAGTTC	TRBJ2-7	TRBV28	few	TRBD1
CASSPAGDRRGYTF	TGTGCCAGCAGCCCGGCCGGGGATCGTCGTGGCTACACCTTC	TRBJ1-2	TRBV28	-	-
CASSLASGGRRENLFF	TGCGCCAGCAGCTTGGCGTCCGGGGGGCGCCGTGAAAACCTGTTTTTT	TRBJ1-4	TRBV5-1	few	-
CASSVGLAVQETQYF	TGTGCCAGCAGTGTGGGGCTAGCGGTCCAAGAGACCCAGTACTTC	TRBJ2-5	TRBV25-1	few	TRBD2
CASSLAPVDIKNEQFF	TGCGCCAGCAGCTTGGCCCCGGTTGATATAAAGAATGAGCAGTTCTTC	TRBJ2-1	TRBV5-1	-	-
CASSYSYRAGLSLTYEQYF	TGTGCCAGCAGTTACTCTTACAGGGCGGGCCTTTCTTTAACCTACGAGCAGTACTTC	TRBJ2-7	TRBV6-9	-	-
CASSHHRERRTEAFF	TGCGCCAGCAGCCATCACAGGGAGCGGAGGACTGAAGCTTTCTTT	TRBJ1-1	TRBV4-1	-	-
CASSLVVGTGLSNQPQHF	TGTGCCAGCAGCTTAGTGGTGGGGACAGGGTTGAGCAATCAGCCCCAGCATTTT	TRBJ1-5	TRBV7-9	-	TRBD1
CASSPGTGADTQYF	TGTGCCAGCAGCCCCGGGACAGGAGCAGATACGCAGTATTTT	TRBJ2-3	TRBV3-1	many	TRBD1
CATTQGMSQPQHF	TGTGCCACCACACAGGGGATGTCGCAGCCCCAGCATTTT	TRBJ1-5	TRBV12-3/TRBV12-4	few	TRBD1
CASSDRILATDTQYF	TGTGCCAGTAGTGACCGGATCCTAGCCACAGATACGCAGTATTTT	TRBJ2-3	TRBV19	-	-
CASSQGQPQHF	TGTGCCAGCAGCCAGGGGCAGCCCCAGCATTTT	TRBJ1-5	TRBV12-3/TRBV12-4	many	-
CASSFSLLRADNEQFF	TGTGCCAGCAGTTTTTCCCTCCTGAGGGCCGACAATGAGCAGTTCTTC	TRBJ2-1	TRBV12-3/TRBV12-4	many	-
CASSELRGYSETQYF	TGTGCCAGCAGTGAGCTCCGGGGGTATTCGGAGACCCAGTACTTC	TRBJ2-5	TRBV5-6	-	-
CASSQPTSRLNYEQYF	TGCGCCAGCAGCCAGCCCACTAGTCGATTAAACTACGAGCAGTACTTC	TRBJ2-7	TRBV4-1	-	-
CASSDIGRGEQFF	TGTGCCAGCAGTGATATAGGACGGGGTGAGCAGTTCTTC	TRBJ2-1	TRBV2	-	-
CASSPGLAGGVYNEQFF	TGTGCCAGCAGCCCAGGACTAGCGGGAGGAGTCTACAATGAGCAGTTCTTC	TRBJ2-1	TRBV11-2	many	TRBD2
CASSEVGHSGANVLTF	TGTGCCAGCAGTGAAGTGGGCCACTCTGGGGCCAACGTCCTGACTTTC	TRBJ2-6	TRBV6-1	-	-
CASSLRGRGSSQPQHF	TGTGCCAGCAGTTTAAGGGGCAGGGGATCAAGTCAGCCCCAGCATTTT	TRBJ1-5	TRBV28	many	-
CASSGLAGSRDTQYF	TGTGCCAGCAGTGGCCTAGCGGGATCTAGAGATACGCAGTATTTT	TRBJ2-3	TRBV2	many	TRBD2
CASDGTSGSRDTGELFF	TGTGCCAGCGATGGGACTAGCGGGAGTCGGGACACCGGGGAGCTGTTTTTT	TRBJ2-2	TRBV28	many	TRBD2
CASGNRERETQYF	TGTGCCAGCGGAAACAGGGAAAGGGAGACCCAGTACTTC	TRBJ2-5	TRBV27	-	-
CASSPGVAGAYEQYF	TGTGCCAGCTCACCAGGGGTAGCGGGAGCCTACGAGCAGTACTTC	TRBJ2-7	TRBV18	many	TRBD2
CASSISGSGDEQFF	TGTGCCAGTAGTATTTCCGGGAGTGGCGATGAGCAGTTCTTC	TRBJ2-1	TRBV19	-	-
CASSSGLFEKLFF	TGTGCCAGCAGCTCGGGACTCTTTGAAAAACTGTTTTTT	TRBJ1-4	TRBV5-4	-	-
CASSVATGTGATSYEQYF	TGTGCCAGCAGCGTAGCTACGGGGACAGGGGCTACCTCCTACGAGCAGTACTTC	TRBJ2-7	TRBV9	few	TRBD1
CASSQMGLANTGELFF	TGTGCCAGCAGCCAAATGGGACTAGCGAACACCGGGGAGCTGTTTTTT	TRBJ2-2	TRBV4-1	few	TRBD2
CASSFNGPGSYEQYF	TGTGCCAGCAGTTTTAATGGGCCAGGGTCCTACGAGCAGTACTTC	TRBJ2-7	TRBV27	many	-
CASTPGTERGTEAFF	TGTGCCAGCACCCCCGGAACAGAGCGGGGAACTGAAGCTTTCTTT	TRBJ1-1	TRBV6-1	many	-
CASSYDLAKNIQYF	TGTGCCAGCAGTTATGACCTAGCCAAAAACATTCAGTACTTC	TRBJ2-4	TRBV6-2/TRBV6-3	-	-
CAISETGRGEQYF	TGTGCCATCAGTGAGACAGGCCGGGGGGAGCAGTACTTC	TRBJ2-7	TRBV10-3	many	-
CASGLTSGSEQFF	TGTGCTAGTGGTTTAACTAGTGGCAGTGAGCAGTTCTTC	TRBJ2-1	TRBV12-5	many	-
CASSWPSSGRAANTGELFF	TGCGCCAGCAGCTGGCCCTCTAGCGGGAGGGCCGCGAACACCGGGGAGCTGTTTTTT	TRBJ2-2	TRBV5-1	few	TRBD2
CASSDPLAGVRYEQYF	TGTGCCAGCAGCGACCCCCTAGCGGGAGTGCGGTACGAGCAGTACTTC	TRBJ2-7	TRBV28	many	TRBD2
CASSLGNRGSSYNSPLHF	TGTGCCAGCAGTTTAGGTAACAGGGGTAGCTCCTATAATTCACCCCTCCACTTT	TRBJ1-6	TRBV28	few	TRBD1
CASSFLYSSSGANVLTF	TGTGCCAGCAGTTTCCTATACAGTTCGTCTGGGGCCAACGTCCTGACTTTC	TRBJ2-6	TRBV6-2/TRBV6-3	-	-
CASSPGTSGTSQYF	TGTGCCAGCAGCCCCGGGACTAGCGGTACTTCGCAGTACTTC	TRBJ2-4	TRBV5-8	-	TRBD2
CASSLGGAEIKTEAFF	TGCGCCAGCAGCTTGGGAGGGGCGGAAATTAAGACTGAAGCTTTCTTT	TRBJ1-1	TRBV5-1	few	-
CASSQYQPQHF	TGTGCCAGCAGTCAGTATCAGCCCCAGCATTTT	TRBJ1-5	TRBV28	many	-
CATSDFRGGEETQYF	TGTGCCACCAGTGATTTTCGGGGAGGAGAAGAGACCCAGTACTTC	TRBJ2-5	TRBV24-1	few	-
CASSLGISGYEQYF	TGTGCCAGCAGCCTCGGGATCTCGGGATACGAGCAGTACTTC	TRBJ2-7	TRBV3-1	few	-
CAISRLAGADNEQFF	TGTGCCATCAGTAGACTAGCGGGAGCTGACAATGAGCAGTTCTTC	TRBJ2-1	TRBV10-3	-	TRBD2